Following are 27 T cell receptor beta chains from one sample sequenced in a study of cytomegalovirus exposure and HLA in healthy donors. In the PCR, 60 Vbeta and 13 Jbeta primers were used. Sequencing used immunoSEQ multiplex PCR; TCRdb keeps in-frame clones, though not all of them. The sample yields approximately 130,000 clones, more than 70% seen once. Input material: PBMCs. The source is a woman between 25 and 40 years old in good health and CMV-seropositive.

The CDR3 nucleotides are TGTGCCAGCAGCGTAGAAGACAGGGGGCCTGGTGAAAAACTGTTTTTT. It specifies CASSVEDRGPGEKLFF. The chain combines TRBV9 with TRBJ1-4; the match to TRBD1 covers 10 bases. The CDR3 contains 16 residues. V lost 0 bases, J lost 7 bases, and 6 bases stayed unmatched. The V gene's germline CDR1 is SGDLS and CDR2 YYNGEE.

The chain recombines TRBV6-5 with TRBJ2-6, with D uncertain. V lost 0 bases and J lost 0, with 3 bases in between. Germline CDR1 and CDR2: MNHEY and SVGAGI. The CDR3 loop spans 15 amino acids. Here the CDR3 DNA reads TGTGCCAGCAGTTACTCGGCCTCTGGGGCCAACGTCCTGACTTTC. Amino acids: CASSYSASGANVLTF.

This sequence joins TRBV4-2 and TRBJ1-1; 7 nucleotides match TRBD1. J was trimmed by 0 bases and V by 4 bases; bases with no gene match: 5. Germline CDR1 is LGHNA and CDR2 is YNFKEQ. CDR3 length: 15 residues. The CDR3 loop reads CASSPRQGLNTEAFF. The CDR3 bases are TGTGCCAGCAGCCCCCGACAGGGCCTGAACACTGAAGCTTTCTTT.

There are a few counts of this clone. The chain couples TRBV7-3 to TRBJ2-1; 12 bases match TRBD1. The length of the CDR3 is 17 residues. Germline values: CDR1 SGHTA, CDR2 FQGTGA. After removal of 3 bases from V and 4 bases from J, the junction contained 7 bases not matched to a gene. In nucleotides, the CDR3 is TGTGCCAGCAGCTTGGCCGGGACAGGGGGCCTTTACAATGAGCAGTTCTTC. The encoded protein is CASSLAGTGGLYNEQFF.

The chain combines TRBV27 with TRBJ2-7; 7 nucleotides align to TRBD1. Germline trimming cut 5 bases from V and 5 bases from J; bases unmatched to any gene: 15. CDR3 size: 16 residues. In germline, CDR1 is MNHEY, CDR2 SMNVEV (reference sequence). The CDR3 sequence is CASSMTFGTGDHEQYF. CDR3 in DNA: TGTGCCAGCAGTATGACCTTCGGAACAGGGGACCACGAGCAGTACTTC.

The gene calls are TRBV29-1 and TRBJ2-5; 7 nucleotides align to TRBD2. The CDR3 has 13 amino acids. V was pared by 4 bases and J by 5 bases, with 7 bases of the junction left unmatched. CDR1 and CDR2 (germline): SQVTM, ANQGSEA. The CDR3 reads CSVGQGGVETQYF. As DNA, the CDR3 is TGCAGCGTTGGCCAGGGAGGGGTTGAGACCCAGTACTTC.

This chain uses TRBV7-2 with TRBJ2-7; D gene uncertain. Germline V gene sequence: CDR1 SGHTA, CDR2 FQGNSA. The length of the CDR3 is 14 residues. V lost 2 bases to trimming and J lost 2 bases, with 10 bases between them. The CDR3 DNA sequence: TGTGCCAGCAGCTTATTGGCTGATGCCTACGAGCAGTACTTC. This codes for CASSLLADAYEQYF.

The rearrangement uses TRBV10-3 and TRBJ1-4; D is undetermined. CDR1 ENHRY and CDR2 SYGVKD come from the germline V gene. V was pared by 4 bases and J by 8 bases, with 11 bases between. The CDR3 runs 13 residues. The CDR3 region is CAISVGHQEKLFF. The DNA for the CDR3 is TGTGCCATCAGTGTTGGCCACCAGGAAAAACTGTTTTTT.

The V and J genes are TRBV11-2 and TRBJ2-5; a weak D match, TRBD2 (6 bases). The CDR3 extends over 14 amino acids. The ends were cut back, 1 base at V and 4 bases at J, with 10 bases in the middle. Germline V gene lookup returns CDR1 SGHAT and CDR2 FQNNGV. The CDR3 DNA sequence: TGTGCCAGCAGCTTAGCGGGAGTGGGAGAGACCCAGTACTTC. This encodes CASSLAGVGETQYF.

This chain connects TRBV5-1 to TRBJ1-3, with TRBD1 matching over 11 bases. CDR1 SGHRS and CDR2 YFSETQ come from the germline V gene. The trim removed 3 bases at V and 8 bases at J, leaving 4 bases unmatched. The CDR3 contains 14 residues. CDR3 nucleotide sequence: TGCGCCAGCAGCTCTGGACAGGGGGCAGACACCATATATTTT. This sequence encodes CASSSGQGADTIYF.

The CDR3 protein is CASSYQTGGREAFF. CDR3 DNA sequence: TGTGCCAGCAGTTACCAGACAGGGGGCCGGGAAGCTTTCTTT. The V gene is TRBV6-6, the J gene TRBJ1-1; 10 nucleotides line up with TRBD1. V gave up 2 bases and J gave up 8 bases; unmatched junction bases: 5. The germline V gene has CDR1 MNHNY and CDR2 SVGAGI (reference sequence). The CDR3 sequence is 14 residues long.

V usage is TRBV2 and J usage is TRBJ2-5; D unresolved. The germline gives CDR1 SNHLY, CDR2 FYNNEI. V lost 7 bases and J lost 5, with 11 bases in between. This CDR3 comprises 12 residues. The CDR3 is CASMTGSETQYF. The CDR3 region has the DNA TGTGCCAGCATGACGGGTTCGGAGACCCAGTACTTC.

The chain links TRBV20-1 to TRBJ2-3, with D perhaps matching TRBD1 (5 bases). Germline CDR1 is DFQATT and CDR2 is SNEGSKA (reference sequence). There are 10 residues in the CDR3. V lost 6 bases, J lost 4 bases, and 5 bases lay in between. The CDR3 nucleotides are TGCAGTGCGGGGCCAGATACGCAGTATTTT. This translates into CSAGPDTQYF.

The chain has TRBV6-5 and TRBJ1-1; no firm D call. Germline V gene lookup returns CDR1 MNHEY and CDR2 SVGAGI. This CDR3 has 13 residues. The V gene lost 2 bases and the J gene lost 5 bases, with 9 bases spanning the gap. The CDR3 sequence is CASSYNGRTEAFF. The CDR3 DNA sequence: TGTGCCAGCAGTTACAACGGGAGGACTGAAGCTTTCTTT.

This chain connects TRBV5-1 to TRBJ1-2; D possibly corresponds to TRBD1 (5 bases). Trimming removed 5 bases at V and 3 bases at J, with 17 bases between. Looked up from germline, CDR1 is SGHRS and CDR2 is YFSETQ. The CDR3 length is 15 residues. The CDR3 is CASRVGTAGYYGYTF. The DNA of the CDR3 is TGCGCCAGCAGGGTAGGGACGGCGGGATACTATGGCTACACCTTC.

The gene calls are TRBV2 and TRBJ1-1, with 10 bases matching TRBD1. Germline V lookup: CDR1 SNHLY, CDR2 FYNNEI. This CDR3 region has 16 residues. The junction had 11 bases not matched to a gene; V was cut back by 6 bases and J by 4 bases. CDR3 in amino acids: CASRRDRGLLSTEAFF. The CDR3 DNA reads TGTGCCAGCAGGAGGGACAGGGGCCTCTTAAGCACTGAAGCTTTCTTT.

The chain has TRBV4-1 and TRBJ2-3; perhaps TRBD1 as D (6 bases). The V end was cut by 0 bases, the J end by 2 bases, with 9 bases between. This CDR3 spans 15 amino acids. Germline lookup yields CDR1 MGHRA and CDR2 YSYEKL. The CDR3 sequence is CASSQETGSTDTQYF. CDR3 bases: TGCGCCAGCAGCCAAGAAACAGGGTCCACAGATACGCAGTATTTT.

This sequence joins TRBV5-1 and TRBJ1-1, with 9 bases aligning to TRBD1. The V gene's germline CDR1 is SGHRS and CDR2 YFSETQ. CDR3 length: 15 residues. Trimming at V came to 4 bases and at J to 7 bases, leaving 11 bases not matched to a gene. The CDR3, as DNA: TGCGCCAGCAGCACGGGACAGGGTAGGATAGTTGAAGCTTTCTTT. This translates into CASSTGQGRIVEAFF. Filled out from reference TRBV5-1 and TRBJ1-1, the complete variable domain reads KAGVTQTPRYLIKTRGQQVTLSCSPISGHRSVSWYQQTPGQGLQFLFEYFSETQRNKGNFPGRFSGRQFSNSRSEMNVSTLELGDSALYLCASSTGQGRIVEAFFGQGTRLTVV.

The V and J genes are TRBV2 and TRBJ2-2; TRBD2 is a possible D gene (5 bases). V was pared by 8 bases and J by 3 bases, with 16 bases between. The CDR3 is 15 amino acids. Germline lookup yields CDR1 SNHLY and CDR2 FYNNEI. The CDR3 DNA is TGTGCCAGCGGTCAAGGAGGTGGAGACACCGGGGAGCTGTTTTTT. Its translation: CASGQGGGDTGELFF.

The chain uses TRBV5-8 and TRBJ2-7; D possibly corresponds to TRBD2 (7 bases). V was trimmed by 2 bases and J by 6 bases, leaving 12 bases between them. The CDR3 extends over 13 amino acids. Germline assignment: CDR1 SGHTS and CDR2 YDEGEE. The CDR3 bases are TGTGCCAGCAGCTTAGGAGGGGGGGTCGAGCAGTACTTC. This codes for CASSLGGGVEQYF.

In its sample, this clone was seen once. The CDR3 DNA is TGTGCCAGCAGCTCCCCAAGGGCGGGGGGGCCCACTCGGACAGATACGCAGTATTTT. This sequence encodes CASSSPRAGGPTRTDTQYF. This sequence joins TRBV9 and TRBJ2-3, with TRBD2 matching over 9 bases. The CDR3 consists of 19 residues. J was trimmed by 3 bases and V by 4 bases; bases with no gene match: 18. Germline V gives CDR1 SGDLS, CDR2 YYNGEE. Full variable domain (rest looked up from reference TRBV9 and TRBJ2-3): DSGVTQTPKHLITATGQRVTLRCSPRSGDLSVYWYQQSLDQGLQFLIQYYNGEERAKGNILERFSAQQFPDLHSELNLSSLELGDSALYFCASSSPRAGGPTRTDTQYFGPGTRLTVL.

This clone was recorded once. At one of its ends the junction is not consistent with the germline gene, which may arise from a read error. The rearrangement joins TRBV7-9 to TRBJ2-5; 9 bases fit TRBD2. This CDR3 is built from 14 residues. Germline CDR1 SEHNR, CDR2 FQNEAQ (reference sequence). The CDR3 spells CSSSWGLAQETQYF. The CDR3 DNA reads as TGTTCCAGCAGCTGGGGACTAGCCCAAGAGACCCAGTACTTC.

The genes are TRBV9 and TRBJ2-3; D gene ambiguous. This CDR3 is 13 amino acids long. Deletions cut 4 bases from V and 1 base from J, with 7 bases between. In germline, CDR1 is SGDLS, CDR2 YYNGEE. The CDR3 sequence: CASSPRGTDTQYF. In DNA form, the CDR3 reads TGTGCCAGCAGCCCCCGGGGCACAGATACGCAGTATTTT.

V usage is TRBV2 and J usage is TRBJ2-1; the match to TRBD2 covers 7 bases. J gave up 15 bases and V 6 bases, and 8 bases lay outside the gene matches. Germline CDR1 is SNHLY and CDR2 is FYNNEI. The CDR3 has 11 amino acids. As DNA, the CDR3 is TGTGCCAGCAGCCTGAGCGGGGCCGCGTTCTTC. Encoded protein: CASSLSGAAFF.

V gene TRBV19 combines with J gene TRBJ2-1, with TRBD2 identical over 11 bases. CDR1 is LNHDA, CDR2 SQIVND, per germline (reference sequence). V dropped 6 bases and J dropped 9; count of bases not matched to a gene: 7. This CDR3 contains 14 residues. CDR3 protein: CASSLQLAGGEQFF. CDR3 in DNA: TGTGCCAGTAGCCTTCAGCTAGCGGGAGGTGAGCAGTTCTTC.

The V call is TRBV5-1, the J call TRBJ2-1, with D maybe TRBD2 (6 bases). Germline V gene sequence: CDR1 SGHRS, CDR2 YFSETQ. V lost 1 base, J lost 5 bases, and 10 bases lay in between. The CDR3 extends over 14 amino acids. CDR3 DNA: TGCGCCAGCAGCTTGACTAGCCCGAACAATGAGCAGTTCTTC. It specifies CASSLTSPNNEQFF.

The chain couples TRBV6-5 to TRBJ2-7, with D possibly matching TRBD1 (5 bases). V was trimmed by 6 bases and J by 0 bases, leaving 15 bases between them. In germline, CDR1 is MNHEY, CDR2 SVGAGI. CDR3 size: 15 residues. The CDR3 DNA reads as TGTGCCAGCAGCTCAGGGCTTACCACCTCCTACGAGCAGTACTTC. Residues: CASSSGLTTSYEQYF.